The 14 T cell receptor beta chains in this list originate from one sample, sequenced in a study of blood T cell repertoires in COVID-19. Sequencing was performed with immunoSEQ multiplex PCR; in TCRdb, only in-frame clones are kept and a portion is missing. Of about 400,000 clones in the sample, 70% to 90% were seen once. Material: PBMCs or T cells enriched from blood (not recorded which). The source of these receptors is a woman in her forties with acute COVID-19.

The genes are TRBV15 and TRBJ1-1, with D tentatively TRBD1 (6 bases). This CDR3 region has 13 residues. V lost 0 bases to trimming and J lost 7 bases, with 9 bases between them. Germline CDR1 reads LNHNV; CDR2 reads YYDKDF (reference sequence). The CDR3 coding sequence is TGTGCCACCAGCAGAGATCTGGACAGTGAAGCTTTCTTT. Translation gives CATSRDLDSEAFF.

This chain connects TRBV29-1 to TRBJ1-2, with D possibly TRBD1 on 6 matching bases. CDR1 is SQVTM, CDR2 ANQGSEA, per germline. The CDR3 sequence is 13 residues long. V was cut by 4 bases and J by 7 bases, with 16 bases left in between. CDR3 residues: CSVGSGGKGGYTF. The CDR3 DNA reads as TGCAGCGTTGGTTCTGGGGGCAAGGGTGGCTACACCTTC.

The genes are TRBV9 and TRBJ2-5; D possibly corresponds to TRBD2 (6 bases). V lost 0 bases and J lost 1, with 16 bases in between. Germline V gene lookup returns CDR1 SGDLS and CDR2 YYNGEE. The CDR3 extends over 17 amino acids. CDR3 sequence (DNA): TGTGCCAGCAGCGTAGACGGCGCGGGGACCTTCCAAGAGACCCAGTACTTC. This translates into CASSVDGAGTFQETQYF.

The chain is built from TRBV3-1 (or the pseudogene TRBV3-2) and TRBJ2-2; D is perhaps TRBD2 (6 bases). Germline lookup yields CDR1 LGHDT and CDR2 YNNKEL (reference sequence). The V end was cut by 5 bases, the J end by 6 bases, with 13 bases between. CDR3 length: 14 amino acids. CDR3 loop: CASSLLAGSGELFF. The CDR3, as DNA: TGTGCCAGCAGCTTACTAGCAGGGTCCGGGGAGCTGTTTTTT.

This chain uses TRBV27 with TRBJ2-3; TRBD2 aligns across 8 bases. Unmatched junction bases numbered 3, after V lost 5 bases and J lost 2 bases. This CDR3 is 14 amino acids long. Germline CDR1 MNHEY, CDR2 SMNVEV (reference sequence). The CDR3 here is CASSLSGVTDTQYF. For the CDR3, the DNA is TGTGCCAGCAGTCTTAGCGGGGTCACAGATACGCAGTATTTT.

This chain connects TRBV27 to TRBJ2-2, with D perhaps matching TRBD1 (6 bases). V lost 6 bases to trimming and J lost 3 bases, with 11 bases between them. The germline CDR1 and CDR2 sequences are MNHEY and SMNVEV (reference sequence). The CDR3 runs 14 residues. CDR3 sequence (DNA): TGTGCCAGCAGACCGACAGGTTACACCGGGGAGCTGTTTTTT. Its protein is CASRPTGYTGELFF.

The chain recombines TRBV5-1 with TRBJ2-7; D not certain. Trimming took off 2 bases at V and 0 bases at J, with 9 bases between the two ends. The CDR3 is made up of 14 amino acids. Germline V gene lookup returns CDR1 SGHRS and CDR2 YFSETQ. Written as DNA, the CDR3 is TGCGCCAGCAGCTTTTTGACGGGCTCCTACGAGCAGTACTTC. As protein: CASSFLTGSYEQYF. Full variable domain (outside the CDR3, taken from reference TRBV5-1 and TRBJ2-7): KAGVTQTPRYLIKTRGQQVTLSCSPISGHRSVSWYQQTPGQGLQFLFEYFSETQRNKGNFPGRFSGRQFSNSRSEMNVSTLELGDSALYLCASSFLTGSYEQYFGPGTRLTVT.

This chain connects TRBV12-3 or TRBV12-4 to TRBJ1-3; D not resolved. V dropped 6 bases and J dropped 8 bases, with 11 bases sitting between them. This CDR3 is 12 amino acids long. The CDR3 DNA sequence: TGTGCCAGCAGCCAGGCGGGATACACCATATATTTT. It specifies CASSQAGYTIYF.

V and J are TRBV21-1 and TRBJ2-5; the DNA was not used to check the table's D call, TRBD1. TRBV21-1 is described as a pseudogene. The CDR3 is made up of 20 amino acids. The CDR3, as DNA: TGTGCCAGCAGCAATACAAAGAGCACATGGGACAGGGGAGAGGAGGAGACCCAGTACTTC. Its translation: CASSNTKSTWDRGEEETQYF.

This rearrangement joins TRBV19 to TRBJ2-3; TRBD2 aligns across 8 bases. CDR1 and CDR2 (germline): LNHDA, SQIVND (reference sequence). Trimming took 6 bases from V and 4 from J; bases not matched to a gene: 12. This CDR3 contains 16 residues. CDR3 sequence reads: CASSPEAGAGSDTQYF. The CDR3 coding sequence is TGTGCCAGTAGCCCGGAAGCGGGGGCTGGGTCAGATACGCAGTATTTT.

The rearrangement uses TRBV5-1 and TRBJ2-7; TRBD1 aligns across 8 bases. Trimming at V came to 4 bases and at J to 6 bases, leaving 6 bases not matched to a gene. CDR3 length: 13 amino acids. Germline V CDR1 and CDR2: SGHRS, YFSETQ. CDR3 residues: CASSGGQVREQYF. The CDR3 nucleotides read TGCGCCAGCAGCGGGGGACAGGTCCGCGAGCAGTACTTC.

The chain combines TRBV7-9 with TRBJ1-2; 8 bases agree with TRBD1. Unmatched junction bases numbered 6, after V lost 2 bases and J lost 7 bases. Germline V CDR1 and CDR2: SEHNR, FQNEAQ (reference sequence). CDR3 size: 14 residues. CDR3 protein: CASSLNRQGSGYTF. Here the CDR3 DNA reads TGTGCCAGCAGCTTAAATCGACAGGGGAGTGGCTACACCTTC.

This chain links TRBV6-2 or TRBV6-3 with TRBJ1-2; D gene unclear. This CDR3 spans 12 amino acids. Trimming took 2 bases from V and 5 from J, leaving 6 bases between them. The germline V gene has CDR1 MNHEY and CDR2 SVGEGT. This CDR3 reads CASSYGAYGYTF. DNA for the CDR3: TGTGCCAGCAGTTACGGAGCTTATGGCTACACCTTC.

The chain couples TRBV6-4 to TRBJ1-3; maybe TRBD1 (5 bases). The germline V and J ends were trimmed by 6 bases and 3 bases, with 12 bases remaining between them. The germline gives CDR1 MRHNA, CDR2 SNTAGT. This CDR3 comprises 14 residues. The CDR3 DNA reads TGTGCCAGCAGGCCGCGGGACGTTGGAAACACCATATATTTT. Protein: CASRPRDVGNTIYF.